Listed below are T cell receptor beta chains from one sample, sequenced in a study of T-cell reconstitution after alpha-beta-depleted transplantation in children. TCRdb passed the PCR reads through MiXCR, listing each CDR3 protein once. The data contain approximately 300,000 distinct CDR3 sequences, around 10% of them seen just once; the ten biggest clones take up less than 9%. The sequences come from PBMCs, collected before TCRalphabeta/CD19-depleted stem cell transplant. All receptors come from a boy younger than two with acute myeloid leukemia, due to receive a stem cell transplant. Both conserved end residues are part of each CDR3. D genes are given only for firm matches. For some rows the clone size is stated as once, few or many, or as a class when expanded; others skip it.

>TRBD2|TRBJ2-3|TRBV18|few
TGTGCCAGCTCACCACTAGCGGGAGGCGCGGCAGATACGCAGTATTTT
CASSPLAGGAADTQYF
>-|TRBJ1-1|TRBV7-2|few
TGTGCCAGCAGCTTAGTCGGAAGGGCTGAAGCTTTCTTT
CASSLVGRAEAFF
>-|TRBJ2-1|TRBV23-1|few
TGCGCCAGCAGTCAATCCACGGGGCTAGCAGATTACAATGAGCAGTTCTTC
CASSQSTGLADYNEQFF
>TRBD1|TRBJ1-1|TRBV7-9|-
TGTGCCAGCAGCCCCGGGACAGGGGTGGAAGCTTTCTTT
CASSPGTGVEAFF
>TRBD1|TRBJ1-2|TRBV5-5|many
TGTGCCAGCAGCTTGGCCCCCGGCGGACAGGGACGGGACTATGGCTACACCTTC
CASSLAPGGQGRDYGYTF
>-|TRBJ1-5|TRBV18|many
TGTGCCAGCTCACTGGGCCCGAATCAGCCCCAGCATTTT
CASSLGPNQPQHF
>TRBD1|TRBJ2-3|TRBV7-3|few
TGTGCCAGCAGCTTAGTATCAGGGGGTGGAACAGATACGCAGTATTTT
CASSLVSGGGTDTQYF
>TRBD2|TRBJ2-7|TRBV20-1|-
TGCAGTGCTAGAGATCATAGCGGGGCTTACGAGCAGTACTTC
CSARDHSGAYEQYF
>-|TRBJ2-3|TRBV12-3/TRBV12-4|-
TGTGCCAGCAGCCCGGGACCACGCACAGATACGCAGTATTTT
CASSPGPRTDTQYF
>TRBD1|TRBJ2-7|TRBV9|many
TGTGCCAGCAGCCCGTTGACAGGGGCCTACGAGCAGTACTTC
CASSPLTGAYEQYF
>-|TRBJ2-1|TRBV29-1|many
TGCAGCGTTGAGCAAGGCGGAAGCTCCTACAATGAGCAGTTCTTC
CSVEQGGSSYNEQFF
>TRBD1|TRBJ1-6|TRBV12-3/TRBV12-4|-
TGTGCCAGCAGTCTGACAGGGGGGAAACGTCATTCACCCCTCCACTTT
CASSLTGGKRHSPLHF
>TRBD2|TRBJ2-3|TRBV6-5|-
TGTGCCAGCAGTTACTCAAGCGGGAGGGCCGTAGATACGCAGTATTTT
CASSYSSGRAVDTQYF
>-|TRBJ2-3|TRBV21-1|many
TGTGCCAGCCGGGACAGGGCCCCAGATACGCAGTATTTT
CASRDRAPDTQYF
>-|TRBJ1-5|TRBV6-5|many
TGTGCCAGCAGGCCGAGGGGCAATCAGCCCCAGCATTTT
CASRPRGNQPQHF
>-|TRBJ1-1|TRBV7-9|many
TGTGCCAGCAGCTTACCAGCGAACACTGAAGCTTTCTTT
CASSLPANTEAFF
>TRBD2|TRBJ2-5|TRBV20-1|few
TGCAGTGCTCATGCGGGGGCGGGAGGAGTCCAAGAGACCCAGTACTTC
CSAHAGAGGVQETQYF
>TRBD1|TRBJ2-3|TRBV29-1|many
TGCAGCGTTGAAGATCTGGACAGGGAAACCTTTACAGATACGCAGTATTTT
CSVEDLDRETFTDTQYF
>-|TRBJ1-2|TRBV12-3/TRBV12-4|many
TGTGCCAGCAGTTTTCTGATATGGGGTCAAGGTAGCTACACCTTC
CASSFLIWGQGSYTF
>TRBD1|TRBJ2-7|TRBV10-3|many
TGTGCCATCAGTGGGGGGGACAGGGTATCCGAGCAGTACTTC
CAISGGDRVSEQYF
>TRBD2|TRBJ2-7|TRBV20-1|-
TGCAGTGCAATGACTAGCAACTCCTCCTACGAGCAGTACTTC
CSAMTSNSSYEQYF
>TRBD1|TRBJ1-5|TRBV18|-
TGTGCCAGCTCACCACGAAGGGGGCTCTTAGCCAATCAGCCCCAGCATTTT
CASSPRRGLLANQPQHF
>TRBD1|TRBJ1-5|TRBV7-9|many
TGTGCCAGCAGCTTAGGACAGGGTCCCTATAGCAATCAGCCCCAGCATTTT
CASSLGQGPYSNQPQHF
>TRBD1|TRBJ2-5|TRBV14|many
TGTGCCAGCAGCCATTACGACAGGGGGCCAGAGACCCAGTACTTC
CASSHYDRGPETQYF
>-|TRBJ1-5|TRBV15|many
TGTGCCACCAGCGAAGACACGCGCGATCAGCCCCAGCATTTT
CATSEDTRDQPQHF
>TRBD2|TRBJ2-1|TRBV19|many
TGTGCCAGTAGTGACACTAGCGGGGGGTACAATGAGCAGTTCTTC
CASSDTSGGYNEQFF
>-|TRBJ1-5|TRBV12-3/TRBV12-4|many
TGTGCCAGCAGTCCATCCCGGGGGATGGGCAATCAGCCCCAGCATTTT
CASSPSRGMGNQPQHF
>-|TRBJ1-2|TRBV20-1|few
TGCAGCGTAGACAGGCCCACTTGGGGCTACACCTTC
CSVDRPTWGYTF
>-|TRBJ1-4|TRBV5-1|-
TGCGCCAGCAGCGGGAGCTGGTCTAATGAAAAACTGTTTTTT
CASSGSWSNEKLFF
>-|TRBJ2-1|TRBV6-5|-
TGTGCCAGCAGTTACGGGGGGGGGCCCGGTGAGCAGTTCTTC
CASSYGGGPGEQFF
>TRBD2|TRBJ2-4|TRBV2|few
TGTGCCAGCACCTACTTCCCCTGGACTAGCGAAAACATTCAGTACTTC
CASTYFPWTSENIQYF
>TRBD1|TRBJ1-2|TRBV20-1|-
TGCAGTGCTAGTCGGGCGGGACAGTCACATGGCTACACCTTC
CSASRAGQSHGYTF
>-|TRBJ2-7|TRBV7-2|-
TGTGCCAGCAGTTCCCGGGACCTCTCCTACGAGCAGTACTTC
CASSSRDLSYEQYF
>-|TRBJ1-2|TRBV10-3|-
TGTGCCATCAGTGACAGGGAGGGCTATGGCTACACCTTC
CAISDREGYGYTF
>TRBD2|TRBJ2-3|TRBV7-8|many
TGTGCCAGCAGCTTAGTTCTAGCGGGAGTCTGGGGCACAGATACGCAGTATTTT
CASSLVLAGVWGTDTQYF
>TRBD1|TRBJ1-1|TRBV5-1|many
TGCGCCAGCAGCTTGGCGACAGGGGGCCGGGGCACTGAAGCTTTCTTT
CASSLATGGRGTEAFF
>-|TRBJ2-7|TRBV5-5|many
TGTGCCAGCAGCTTTCGGCCTAGAGGCTACGAGCAGTACTTC
CASSFRPRGYEQYF
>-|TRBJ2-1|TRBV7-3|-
TGTGCCAGCAGCTCCCAGGACCGGGGCAATGAGCAGTTCTTC
CASSSQDRGNEQFF
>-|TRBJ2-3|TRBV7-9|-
TGTGCCAGCAGGGCCGATGCTTCAGATACGCAGTATTTT
CASRADASDTQYF
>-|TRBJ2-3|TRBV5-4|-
TGTGCCAGCAGACAAGGGGGGGACACAGATACGCAGTATTTT
CASRQGGDTDTQYF
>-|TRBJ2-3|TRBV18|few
TGTGCCAGCTCAATATTAAACACAGATACGCAGTATTTT
CASSILNTDTQYF
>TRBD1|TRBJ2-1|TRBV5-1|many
TGCGCCAGCACCGGGGACAGGGTTGCCAACAATGAGCAGTTCTTC
CASTGDRVANNEQFF
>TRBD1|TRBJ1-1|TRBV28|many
TGTGCCAGCAGTTACCTGACAGGGATCACTGAAGCTTTCTTT
CASSYLTGITEAFF
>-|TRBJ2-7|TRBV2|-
TGTGCCAGCAAAGGGGCCGACTACGAGCAGTACTTC
CASKGADYEQYF
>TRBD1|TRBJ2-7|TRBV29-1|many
TGCAGCGTAGGGACAGGGGTAAACTACGAGCAGTACTTC
CSVGTGVNYEQYF
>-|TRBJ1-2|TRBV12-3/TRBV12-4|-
TGTGCCAGCAGCCCCCGTCAGGGATACTATGGCTACACCTTC
CASSPRQGYYGYTF
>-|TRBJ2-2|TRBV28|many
TGTGCCAGCAGTTGGGTCTCCGGGGAGCTGTTTTTT
CASSWVSGELFF
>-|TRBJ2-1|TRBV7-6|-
TGTGCCAGCAGCTTAGTAGGGGGGGGTATCTACAATGAGCAGTTCTTC
CASSLVGGGIYNEQFF
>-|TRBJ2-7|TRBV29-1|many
TGCAGCGTTGCAGGCGGCAGCTCCTACGAGCAGTACTTC
CSVAGGSSYEQYF
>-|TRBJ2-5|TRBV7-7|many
TGTGCTAGCAGCTCAACCGGGATAGGACAAGAGACCCAGTACTTC
CASSSTGIGQETQYF
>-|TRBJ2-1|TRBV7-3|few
TGTGCCAGCAGCTACCGGGACTTCTCGAATGAGCAGTTCTTC
CASSYRDFSNEQFF
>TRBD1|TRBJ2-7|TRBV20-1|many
TGCAGTGCTAGAGGGTTTGACCGGGACAGGGGGCCCTACGAGCAGTACTTC
CSARGFDRDRGPYEQYF
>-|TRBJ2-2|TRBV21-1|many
TGTGCCAGCAAAAGGAACAGCCCTAACACCGGGGAGCTGTTTTTT
CASKRNSPNTGELFF
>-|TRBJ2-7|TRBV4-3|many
TGCGCCAGCAGAGAGGGGGAGGGCTTTTTAACCATCTACGAGCAGTACTTC
CASREGEGFLTIYEQYF
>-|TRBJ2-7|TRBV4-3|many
TGCGCCAGCAGCCAAGCCTCCGGCCACGAGCAGTACTTC
CASSQASGHEQYF